This entry lists 27 T cell receptor beta chains sequenced from one sample in a study of T cells in Graves' hyperthyroidism and ophthalmopathy. Researchers amplified the TCR beta CDR3 regions from RNA transcripts. With the HTBI primer set, the TCR CDR3 went through a first round of RT-PCR. TCRdb processed the multiplex PCR reads anew with MiXCR; each CDR3 protein has one entry. The repertoire holds 600,000 to 700,000 distinct CDR3 sequences, with about 45% as singletons. The specimen was peripheral blood or thyroid tissue (not recorded which). These receptors were obtained from an adult man with Graves' disease, either hyperthyroidism or ophthalmopathy (not recorded which).

There are a few counts of this clonotype. The chain uses TRBV7-8 and TRBJ1-1; no reliable D call. Germline CDR1 is SGHVS and CDR2 is FQNEAQ. Trimming took off 5 bases at V and 1 base at J, with 23 bases between the two ends. CDR3 length: 18 residues. CDR3 DNA: TGTGCCAGCAGCCCACGAGTCGGGGTCCCCCTCTCGAACACTGAAGCTTTCTTT. This sequence encodes CASSPRVGVPLSNTEAFF.

The V gene is TRBV7-9, the J gene TRBJ2-5; 7 positions match TRBD2. Germline CDR1 SEHNR, CDR2 FQNEAQ (reference sequence). The CDR3 spans 15 residues. V lost 5 bases and J lost 4; bases outside the gene matches: 10. CDR3 sequence: CASSLSGGEGETQYF. The CDR3 DNA reads as TGTGCCAGCAGCCTTTCGGGGGGAGAGGGAGAGACCCAGTACTTC.

This chain uses TRBV20-1 with TRBJ2-5; TRBD2 agrees at 12 bases. CDR1 DFQATT and CDR2 SNEGSKA come from the germline V gene (reference sequence). Trimming removed 6 bases from V and 5 bases from J; junction bases left unmatched: 4. CDR3 length equals 13 residues. DNA for the CDR3: TGCAGTGCCGTTGGGACTAGCGGGGAGACCCAGTACTTC. Its protein product is CSAVGTSGETQYF.

This clonotype has a count of ten or more. V gene TRBV7-9 combines with J gene TRBJ1-1; D gene unclear. Looked up from germline, CDR1 is SEHNR and CDR2 is FQNEAQ (reference sequence). The CDR3 is 15 amino acids. V lost 0 bases and J 1 base, leaving 9 bases between the germline ends. The CDR3 sequence: CASSLAFSRNTEAFF. CDR3 in DNA: TGTGCCAGCAGCTTAGCTTTCAGTAGGAACACTGAAGCTTTCTTT.

A few counts support this clonotype. This chain uses TRBV20-1 with TRBJ1-3, with 8 nucleotides matching TRBD1. The junction had 7 bases not matched to a gene; V was cut back by 2 bases and J by 1 base. The V gene's germline CDR1 is DFQATT and CDR2 SNEGSKA (reference sequence). The CDR3 consists of 16 residues. CDR3 DNA: TGCAGTGCTAGATACATCCGGGACAGGTCTGGAAACACCATATATTTT. Protein product: CSARYIRDRSGNTIYF.

V usage is TRBV7-3 and J usage is TRBJ2-7, with D uncertain. Trimming took 6 bases from V and 7 from J, leaving 19 bases between them. The CDR3 is 14 amino acids. The germline V gene has CDR1 SGHTA and CDR2 FQGTGA. CDR3 amino acids: CASSSFSALGEQYF. The CDR3 DNA reads as TGTGCCAGCAGTTCATTTTCCGCATTGGGGGAGCAGTACTTC. Full variable domain (rest looked up from reference TRBV7-3 and TRBJ2-7): GAGVSQTPSNKVTEKGKYVELRCDPISGHTALYWYRQSLGQGPEFLIYFQGTGAADDSGLPNDRFFAVRPEGSVSTLKIQRTERGDSAVYLCASSSFSALGEQYFGPGTRLTVT.

This sequence joins TRBV19 and TRBJ1-5; the D gene is possibly TRBD1 (6 bases). Per the germline V gene, CDR1 is LNHDA and CDR2 is SQIVND (reference sequence). This CDR3 contains 15 residues. V was clipped by 9 bases and J by 2 bases, with 17 bases between them. The CDR3 loop is CASSLKSGGNQPQHF. CDR3 coding DNA: TGTGCCAGCAGCTTAAAATCAGGGGGCAATCAGCCCCAGCATTTT.

The chain joins TRBV7-8 to TRBJ1-6, with 7 bases fitting TRBD1. The V segment lost 6 bases and the J segment 8 bases; nucleotides outside the gene matches: 10. Germline V gives CDR1 SGHVS, CDR2 FQNEAQ. CDR3 length equals 15 residues. The DNA of the CDR3 is TGTGCCAGCAGTTACTCTGGGCAGGGGGATTCACCCCTCCACTTT. Translated: CASSYSGQGDSPLHF.

The chain joins TRBV5-1 to TRBJ1-5; no reliable D call. V was cut by 2 bases and J by 7 bases, with 13 bases left in between. This CDR3 contains 14 residues. CDR1 and CDR2 (germline): SGHRS, YFSETQ. The CDR3 protein is CASSLLRLGQPQHF. In DNA, the CDR3 is TGCGCCAGCAGCTTACTCAGGTTAGGGCAGCCCCAGCATTTT.

This chain uses TRBV29-1 with TRBJ1-3, with 7 nucleotides matching TRBD1. After removal of 4 bases from V and 0 bases from J, the junction contained 12 bases not matched to a gene. Germline CDR1 reads SQVTM; CDR2 reads ANQGSEA. The CDR3 runs 17 residues. The CDR3 nucleotides read TGCAGCGTTGCGCCGGGCCTTAGGGGGCTCTCTGGAAACACCATATATTTT. Protein sequence: CSVAPGLRGLSGNTIYF.

V is TRBV29-1 and J is TRBJ1-6; D might be TRBD1 (6 bases). The CDR3 is made up of 12 amino acids. V was cut by 3 bases and J by 9 bases, with 9 bases left in between. Germline V CDR1 and CDR2: SQVTM, ANQGSEA. CDR3 sequence reads: CSVEGAGSPLHF. In DNA form, the CDR3 reads TGCAGCGTTGAGGGGGCAGGTTCACCCCTCCACTTT.

The rearrangement uses TRBV2 and TRBJ2-5; 12 bases are a match to TRBD2. Germline lookup yields CDR1 SNHLY and CDR2 FYNNEI. The junction had 9 bases not matched to a gene; V was cut back by 6 bases and J by 7 bases. CDR3 length: 15 amino acids. CDR3: CASRRASGRGVTQYF. CDR3 nucleotides: TGTGCCAGCAGAAGGGCTAGCGGGAGGGGGGTGACCCAGTACTTC. Looking up the rest from reference TRBV2 and TRBJ2-5 gives the full variable domain: EPEVTQTPSHQVTQMGQEVILRCVPISNHLYFYWYRQILGQKVEFLVSFYNNEISEKSEIFDDQFSVERPDGSNFTLKIRSTKLEDSAMYFCASRRASGRGVTQYFGPGTRLLVL.

This clonotype appeared a few times. This chain joins TRBV2 and TRBJ1-1; TRBD1 aligns across 12 bases. Trimming at V came to 6 bases and at J to 4 bases, leaving 12 bases not matched to a gene. The CDR3 contains 17 residues. The V gene's germline CDR1 is SNHLY and CDR2 FYNNEI. CDR3 sequence reads: CASSYGDRGRGTTEAFF. The CDR3, as DNA: TGTGCCAGCAGCTACGGGGACAGGGGGCGAGGGACCACTGAAGCTTTCTTT.

In this sample, this clonotype turned up a few times. V and J are TRBV20-1 and TRBJ1-4; a weak D match, TRBD1 (6 bases). Looked up from germline, CDR1 is DFQATT and CDR2 is SNEGSKA (reference sequence). The CDR3 runs 13 residues. V was shortened by 3 bases and J by 5 bases, with 10 bases between the two germline ends. The CDR3 is CSARWGRNEKLFF. The CDR3 coding sequence is TGCAGTGCTAGGTGGGGGCGGAATGAAAAACTGTTTTTT.

As for this clonotype: Being one base from a much bigger clone, this may be a read error. The chain couples TRBV15 to TRBJ1-1; no clear D gene. The germline V gene encodes CDR1 LNHNV and CDR2 YYDKDF (reference sequence). The CDR3 runs to 15 residues. CDR3 bases: TGTGCCACCAGCAGAGAAGTAAACATGAACACTGAAACTTTCTTT. Residues: CATSREVNMNTETFF.

In regard to this clonotype: A much bigger clone sits one base away, suggesting this may be a read error. The V gene is TRBV6-1, the J gene TRBJ1-2, with a weak D call TRBD1 (5 bases). The V end lost 7 bases, the J end lost 8 bases, and 14 bases lay between the germline ends. The CDR3 is made up of 12 amino acids. CDR1 is MNHNS and CDR2 is SASEGT in the germline V gene. This CDR3 reads CASTPCQGGYTF. CDR3 in DNA: TGTGCCAGCACTCCTTGCCAGGGAGGCTACACCTTC.

There are a few counts of this clonotype. The genes are TRBV5-1 and TRBJ1-1, with D maybe TRBD1 (6 bases). The V end lost 0 bases, the J end lost 7 bases, and 13 bases lay between the germline ends. The CDR3 is made up of 14 amino acids. Germline V gene lookup returns CDR1 SGHRS and CDR2 YFSETQ. DNA of the CDR3: TGCGCCAGCAGCTTGGATGGGAGGGGGGTTGAAGCTTTCTTT. As protein: CASSLDGRGVEAFF.

A word on this clonotype: A read error is likely, as this CDR3 ends without the conserved phenylalanine or tryptophan. The chain joins TRBV7-8 to TRBJ1-1; the D gene is possibly TRBD1 (5 bases). The CDR3 consists of 13 residues. V was trimmed by 0 bases and J by 9 bases, leaving 11 bases between them. CDR1 and CDR2 from the germline V gene are SGHVS and FQNEAQ. The DNA for the CDR3 is TGTGCCAGCAGCTTAGCGAGGGGTAGGAAAGCTTTCCTT. Translating it yields CASSLARGRKAFL.

V is TRBV10-3 and J is TRBJ2-7; 8 nucleotides line up with TRBD1. This CDR3 has 14 amino acids. Germline V gives CDR1 ENHRY, CDR2 SYGVKD. J lost 3 bases, V lost 5 bases, and 6 bases had no gene match. CDR3 amino acids: CAISLGQGDYEQYF. The CDR3 region has the DNA TGTGCCATCAGTTTAGGACAGGGTGACTACGAGCAGTACTTC.

The chain joins TRBV12-3 or TRBV12-4 to TRBJ1-4; tentatively, D is TRBD1 (5 bases). The CDR3 spans 15 residues. The V and J ends lost 8 bases and 8 bases respectively, with 21 bases between them. CDR3 loop: CASYDGVGDYEKLFF. CDR3 in DNA: TGTGCCAGCTATGACGGGGTGGGGGATTACGAAAAACTGTTTTTT.

The rearrangement uses TRBV20-1 and TRBJ1-2; D is perhaps TRBD1 (6 bases). The germline CDR1 and CDR2 sequences are DFQATT and SNEGSKA (reference sequence). The CDR3 contains 13 residues. V was trimmed by 5 bases and J by 5 bases, leaving 15 bases between them. CDR3 amino acids: CSAVTQGNYGYTF. The CDR3 DNA sequence: TGCAGTGCTGTTACTCAGGGGAATTATGGCTACACCTTC.

On this clonotype: At one end the junction does not follow the germline gene, possibly because of a read error. The J gene is TRBJ1-2, the V gene TRBV2; TRBD1 matches 7 bases. This CDR3 contains 15 residues. Germline values: CDR1 SNHLY, CDR2 FYNNEI. The chain's CDR3 is CSSSQVIGGGDGHTF. CDR3 sequence (DNA): TGTTCCAGCAGCCAAGTGATAGGGGGCGGTGATGGCCACACCTTC. The full variable domain, its missing parts supplied by reference TRBV2 and TRBJ1-2, is EPEVTQTPSHQVTQMGQEVILRCVPISNHLYFYWYRQILGQKVEFLVSFYNNEISEKSEIFDDQFSVERPDGSNFTLKIRSTKLEDSAMYFCSSSQVIGGGDGHTFGSGTRLTVV.

The chain is built from TRBV2 and TRBJ2-6; the D gene is possibly TRBD1 (5 bases). Deletions cut 9 bases from V and 0 bases from J, with 9 bases between. The CDR3 totals 14 residues. The germline gives CDR1 SNHLY, CDR2 FYNNEI. The CDR3 sequence: CARDTGSGANVLTF. The CDR3 DNA sequence: TGTGCCAGGGATACAGGCTCTGGGGCCAACGTCCTGACTTTC.

This chain links TRBV7-2 with TRBJ1-3; weak D call: TRBD1 (5 bases). The V gene's germline CDR1 is SGHTA and CDR2 FQGNSA. V shed 3 bases and J shed 3 bases, with 9 bases lying between them. The CDR3 length is 14 residues. CDR3 in amino acids: CASSLRGDGNTIYF. The CDR3 DNA reads as TGTGCCAGCAGCTTGAGAGGGGATGGAAACACCATATATTTT.

This clonotype was seen only a few times. The V gene is TRBV7-9, the J gene TRBJ2-7; TRBD1 is a possible D gene (7 bases). V lost 2 bases and J lost 4, with 12 bases in between. CDR1 is SEHNR and CDR2 is FQNEAQ in the germline V gene (reference sequence). This CDR3 is 14 amino acids long. The CDR3 region has the DNA TGTGCCAGCAGCTTAAATGCAGGGGGGTACGAGCAGTACTTC. Residues: CASSLNAGGYEQYF.

Ten or more counts support this clonotype. The J gene is TRBJ1-6, the V gene TRBV7-9; D is unclear. The V gene's germline CDR1 is SEHNR and CDR2 FQNEAQ (reference sequence). Trimming shortened V by 4 bases and J by 7 bases, and 11 bases separated the two germline ends. The CDR3 loop spans 14 amino acids. The CDR3 loop reads CASSYTETNSPLHF. The CDR3 coding sequence is TGTGCCAGCAGCTACACAGAGACCAATTCACCCCTCCACTTT.

This clonotype was found a few times. The CDR3 is CASSVLGTGAGELFF. The DNA of the CDR3 is TGTGCCAGCAGTGTCCTTGGGACAGGGGCCGGGGAGCTGTTTTTT. This sequence joins TRBV2 and TRBJ2-2; 10 positions agree with TRBD1. This CDR3 has 15 amino acids. V lost 4 bases to trimming and J lost 6 bases; unmatched junction nucleotides: 5. From germline, CDR1 is SNHLY and CDR2 FYNNEI. Full variable domain (missing parts from reference TRBV2 and TRBJ2-2): EPEVTQTPSHQVTQMGQEVILRCVPISNHLYFYWYRQILGQKVEFLVSFYNNEISEKSEIFDDQFSVERPDGSNFTLKIRSTKLEDSAMYFCASSVLGTGAGELFFGEGSRLTVL.